This is a list of T cell receptor beta chains from one sample in a study of shared T cell receptors in the human thymus. Measured with immunoSEQ multiplex PCR; TCRdb has only the in-frame clones, and not every one. The sample carries 550,000 to 800,000 clones, approximately 85% recorded once. Another study also made use of these data, one on human thymus T cells.

Sequenced: thymocytes. These receptors were taken from a girl in the first two years of life with a congenital heart defect. Each CDR3 is given with its conserved first and last residue. D genes are given only for firm matches. Clone sizes are given selectively: once, few, many, or a class where the clone is expanded.

D gene	J gene	V gene	clone size	CDR3 DNA	CDR3 protein
NA	TRBJ2-1	TRBV12-5	NA	TGTGCTAGTGGTTCCGGGACAAAGATTTCCTACAATGAGCAGTTCTTC	CASGSGTKISYNEQFF
NA	TRBJ1-2	TRBV6-5	NA	TGTGCCAGCAGTTACGTCGCCCTGATAGGGCGGGGAGGCTACACCTTC	CASSYVALIGRGGYTF
NA	TRBJ1-1	TRBV19	once	TGTGCCAGTAGTATGGAGGAGGGGATTAGGACTGAAGCTTTCTTT	CASSMEEGIRTEAFF
NA	TRBJ1-6	TRBV19	few	TGTGCCAGTAGTGGCCCCAAGCCTAGTAATTCACCCCTCCACTTT	CASSGPKPSNSPLHF
TRBD2	TRBJ2-2	TRBV30	NA	TGTGCCTGGATGACTCCTAGCGGGGGGGCCCTGAACACCGGGGAGCTGTTTTTT	CAWMTPSGGALNTGELFF
NA	TRBJ1-5	TRBV6-5	NA	TGTGCCAGCAGTTACCGGTCAGGTCAGCCCCAGCATTTT	CASSYRSGQPQHF
NA	TRBJ2-7	TRBV4-2	NA	TGTGCCAGCAGCCAAGATCTAACAGGCGGGCGGGGTTCCTCCTACGAGCAGTACTTC	CASSQDLTGGRGSSYEQYF
NA	TRBJ1-2	TRBV7-9	NA	TGTGCCAGCAGCTTAGGGAGGGGCAGGCTGGGGTATGGCTACACCTTC	CASSLGRGRLGYGYTF
TRBD1	TRBJ2-3	TRBV6-5	NA	TGTGCCAGCAGTCTAAACAGGGGGCTGGGTCAGTATTTT	CASSLNRGLGQYF
NA	TRBJ2-1	TRBV28	once	TGTGCCAGCACGCGGTCTAGTGTCGATGAGCAGTTCTTC	CASTRSSVDEQFF
NA	TRBJ1-2	TRBV2	NA	TGTGCCACCCAACAGGGTTCTAACTATGGCTACACCTTC	CATQQGSNYGYTF
NA	TRBJ1-2	TRBV28	once	TGTGCCAGCAGTTCCTCTTCAGGGTCTGATGGCTACACCTTC	CASSSSSGSDGYTF
NA	TRBJ2-7	TRBV19	NA	TGTGCCAGTAGTATAGGTAACGGGGACATAACGTACTTC	CASSIGNGDITYF
TRBD1	TRBJ1-2	TRBV6-5	NA	TGTGCCAGCAGTTACTTTTTGGGACAGGGGAACTATGGCTACACCTTC	CASSYFLGQGNYGYTF
TRBD2	TRBJ2-1	TRBV5-4	NA	TGTGCCAGCAGCTTGAGTGCTAGCGGGGGCGACTACAATGAGCAGTTCTTC	CASSLSASGGDYNEQFF
NA	TRBJ1-6	TRBV4-3	NA	TGCGCCAGCAGCCAAGCCTCCCGACGGCAGGGTACCTATAATTCACCCCTCCACTTT	CASSQASRRQGTYNSPLHF
NA	TRBJ1-1	TRBV9	NA	TGTGCCAGCAGCGTAGTTTACGGGGTAGGTTGGAACACTGAAGCTTTCTTT	CASSVVYGVGWNTEAFF
TRBD1	TRBJ1-2	TRBV5-1	NA	TGCGCCAGCAGCCAATGGGACAGCTATGGCTACACCTTC	CASSQWDSYGYTF
NA	TRBJ2-3	TRBV6-5	once	TGTGCCAGCAGTTACCGGAGGGGGCGCGCAGATACGCAGTATTTT	CASSYRRGRADTQYF
NA	TRBJ1-5	TRBV7-9	NA	TGTGCCAGCAGCTTAGGGGCGGGGGCTAGTCAGCCCCAGCATTTT	CASSLGAGASQPQHF
NA	TRBJ2-2	TRBV6-6	NA	TGTGCCAGCAGTTACTCTTCCTACACCGGGGAGCTGTTTTTT	CASSYSSYTGELFF
TRBD2	TRBJ2-5	TRBV10-3	NA	TGTGCCATCAGTGGGACTAGCAGGTACCAAGAGACCCAGTACTTC	CAISGTSRYQETQYF
NA	TRBJ2-7	TRBV6-5	NA	TGTGCCAGCAGGACCGGGACACTTGCCTACGAGCAGTACTTC	CASRTGTLAYEQYF
NA	TRBJ1-5	TRBV5-1	NA	TGCGCCAGCAGCTTGGAGGGGTGGTTGAATCAGCCCCAGCATTTT	CASSLEGWLNQPQHF
NA	TRBJ2-3	TRBV5-1	few	TGCGCCAGCTCACTAGAGTTCTCGCGCGAAGATACGCAGTATTTT	CASSLEFSREDTQYF